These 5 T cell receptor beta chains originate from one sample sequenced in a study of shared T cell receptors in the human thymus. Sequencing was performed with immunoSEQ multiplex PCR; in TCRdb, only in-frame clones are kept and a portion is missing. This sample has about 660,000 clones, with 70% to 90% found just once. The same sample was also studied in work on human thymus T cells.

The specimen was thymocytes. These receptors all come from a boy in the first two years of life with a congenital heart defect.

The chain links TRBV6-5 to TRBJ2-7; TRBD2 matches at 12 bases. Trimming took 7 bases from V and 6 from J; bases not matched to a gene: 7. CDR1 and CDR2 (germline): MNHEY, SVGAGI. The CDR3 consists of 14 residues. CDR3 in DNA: TGTGCCAGCACGGTGACTAGCGGGAGTACCGAGCAGTACTTC. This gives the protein CASTVTSGSTEQYF.

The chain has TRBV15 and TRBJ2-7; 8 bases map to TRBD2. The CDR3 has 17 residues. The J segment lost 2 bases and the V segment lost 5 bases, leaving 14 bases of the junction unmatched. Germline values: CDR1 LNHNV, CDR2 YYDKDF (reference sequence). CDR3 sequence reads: CATSGSTLAVGTYEQYF. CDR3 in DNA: TGTGCCACCAGCGGATCGACACTAGCGGTCGGAACCTACGAGCAGTACTTC.

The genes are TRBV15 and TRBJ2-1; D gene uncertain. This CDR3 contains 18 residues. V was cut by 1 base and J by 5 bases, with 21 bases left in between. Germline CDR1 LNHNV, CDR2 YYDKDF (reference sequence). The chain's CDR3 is CATSRVAVIPLPHNEQFF. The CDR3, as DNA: TGTGCCACCAGCAGAGTAGCTGTGATCCCCCTTCCCCACAATGAGCAGTTCTTC.

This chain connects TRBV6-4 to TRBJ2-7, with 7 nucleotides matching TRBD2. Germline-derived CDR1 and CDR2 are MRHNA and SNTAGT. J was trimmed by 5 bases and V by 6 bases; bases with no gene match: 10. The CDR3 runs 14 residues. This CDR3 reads CASSSAGWGHEQYF. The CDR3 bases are TGTGCCAGCAGCTCAGCGGGATGGGGCCACGAGCAGTACTTC.

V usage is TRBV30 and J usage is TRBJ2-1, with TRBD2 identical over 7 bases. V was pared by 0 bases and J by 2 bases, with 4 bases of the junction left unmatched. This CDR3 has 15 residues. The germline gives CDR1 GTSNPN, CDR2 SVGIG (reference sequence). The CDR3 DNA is TGTGCCTGGAGTGTGGGGGGGTCCCCCTACAATGAGCAGTTCTTC. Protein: CAWSVGGSPYNEQFF.